This T cell receptor (beta chain) was profiled in a study of blood T cell repertoires in COVID-19. Deletions cut 3 bases from V and 0 bases from J, with 20 bases between. This CDR3 spans 18 amino acids. CDR1 and CDR2 (germline): SNHLY, FYNNEI. Measured with immunoSEQ multiplex PCR; TCRdb has only the in-frame clones, and not every one. Counted here are about 340,000 clones, about 93% occurring once; the ten biggest clones make up 2.5% to 4%. The TCR was taken from a woman between 18 and 30 years old who had recovered from COVID-19. The chain links TRBV2 to TRBJ1-1, with D perhaps TRBD1 (6 bases). The source material was peripheral blood. This CDR3 is CASSEKGGAGYMNTEAFF. The CDR3 DNA reads TGTGCCAGCAGTGAGAAAGGGGGGGCAGGGTACATGAACACTGAAGCTTTCTTT.